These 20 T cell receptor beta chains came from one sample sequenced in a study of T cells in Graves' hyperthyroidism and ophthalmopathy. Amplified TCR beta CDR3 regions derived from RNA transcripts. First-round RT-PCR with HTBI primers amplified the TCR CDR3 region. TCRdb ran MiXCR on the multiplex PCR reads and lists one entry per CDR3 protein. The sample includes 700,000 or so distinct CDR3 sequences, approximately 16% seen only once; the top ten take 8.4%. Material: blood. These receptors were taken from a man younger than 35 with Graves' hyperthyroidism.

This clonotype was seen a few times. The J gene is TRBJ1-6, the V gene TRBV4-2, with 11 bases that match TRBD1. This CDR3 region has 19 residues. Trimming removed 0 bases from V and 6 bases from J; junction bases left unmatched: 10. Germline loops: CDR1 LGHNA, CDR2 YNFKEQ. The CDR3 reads CASSQEILGQGGGNSPLHF. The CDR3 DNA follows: TGTGCCAGCAGCCAAGAAATCCTGGGACAGGGGGGTGGTAATTCACCCCTCCACTTT.

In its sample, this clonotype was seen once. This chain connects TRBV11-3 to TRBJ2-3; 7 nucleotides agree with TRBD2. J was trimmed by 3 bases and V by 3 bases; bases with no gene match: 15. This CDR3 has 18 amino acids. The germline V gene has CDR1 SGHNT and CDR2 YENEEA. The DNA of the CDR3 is TGTGCCAGCAGCTTCCGTCGGTCGGCGGGAGAACGTACAGATACGCAGTATTTT. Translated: CASSFRRSAGERTDTQYF.

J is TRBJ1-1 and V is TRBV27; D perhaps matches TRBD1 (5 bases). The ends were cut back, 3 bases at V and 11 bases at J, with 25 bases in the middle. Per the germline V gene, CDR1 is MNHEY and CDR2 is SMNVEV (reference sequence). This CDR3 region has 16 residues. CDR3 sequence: CASSFYAGTRNEGAFF. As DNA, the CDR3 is TGTGCCAGCAGTTTCTACGCCGGGACCCGAAACGAGGGGGCTTTCTTT.

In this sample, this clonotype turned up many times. The CDR3 sequence: CSPRTGGSYEQYF. Written as DNA, the CDR3 is TGCAGCCCCCGGACAGGGGGATCCTACGAGCAGTACTTC. The genes are TRBV20-1 and TRBJ2-7; 10 nucleotides align to TRBD1. Germline V lookup: CDR1 DFQATT, CDR2 SNEGSKA (reference sequence). The CDR3 spans 13 residues.

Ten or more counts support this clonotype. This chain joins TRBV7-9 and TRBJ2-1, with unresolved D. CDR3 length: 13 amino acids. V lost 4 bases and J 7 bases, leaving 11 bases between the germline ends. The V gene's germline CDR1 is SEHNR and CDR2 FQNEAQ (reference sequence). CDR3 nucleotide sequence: TGTGCCAGCAGCTACCCTACTCGGAATGAGCAGTTCTTC. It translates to CASSYPTRNEQFF.

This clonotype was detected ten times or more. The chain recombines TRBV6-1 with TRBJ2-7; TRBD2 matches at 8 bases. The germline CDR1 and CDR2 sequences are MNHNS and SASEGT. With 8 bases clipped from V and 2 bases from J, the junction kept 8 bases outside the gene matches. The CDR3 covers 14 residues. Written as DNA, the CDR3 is TGTGCCAGCCGAAAACTAGCGGAACCCTACGAGCAGTACTTC. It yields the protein CASRKLAEPYEQYF.

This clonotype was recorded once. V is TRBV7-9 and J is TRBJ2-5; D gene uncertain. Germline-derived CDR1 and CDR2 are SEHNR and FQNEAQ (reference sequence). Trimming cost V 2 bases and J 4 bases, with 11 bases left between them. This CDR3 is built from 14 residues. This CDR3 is CASSLFKGLETQYF. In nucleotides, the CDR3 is TGTGCCAGCAGCTTATTTAAAGGGCTAGAGACCCAGTACTTC.

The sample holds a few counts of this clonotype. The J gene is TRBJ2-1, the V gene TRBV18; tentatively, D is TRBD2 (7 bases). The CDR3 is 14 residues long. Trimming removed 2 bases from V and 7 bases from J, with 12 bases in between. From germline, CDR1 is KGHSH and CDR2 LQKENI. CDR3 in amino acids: CASSPYREGNEQFF. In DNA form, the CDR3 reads TGTGCCAGCTCACCATACAGGGAGGGGAATGAGCAGTTCTTC. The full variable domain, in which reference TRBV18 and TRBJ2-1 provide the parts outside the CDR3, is NAGVMQNPRHLVRRRGQEARLRCSPMKGHSHVYWYRQLPEEGLKFMVYLQKENIIDESGMPKERFSAEFPKEGPSILRIQQVVRGDSAAYFCASSPYREGNEQFFGPGTRLTVL.

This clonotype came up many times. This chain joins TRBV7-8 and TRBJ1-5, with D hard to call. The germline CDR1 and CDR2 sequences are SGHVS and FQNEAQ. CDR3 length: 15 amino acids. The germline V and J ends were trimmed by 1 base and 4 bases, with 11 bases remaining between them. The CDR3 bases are TGTGCCAGCAGCTTAGGTCGGCTGTCTAATCAGCCCCAGCATTTT. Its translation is CASSLGRLSNQPQHF.

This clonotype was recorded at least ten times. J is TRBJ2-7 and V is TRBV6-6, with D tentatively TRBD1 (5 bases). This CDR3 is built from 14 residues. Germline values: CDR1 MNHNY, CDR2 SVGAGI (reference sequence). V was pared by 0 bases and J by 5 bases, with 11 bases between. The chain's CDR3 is CASSYSTGAHEQYF. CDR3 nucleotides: TGTGCCAGCAGTTACTCGACTGGGGCCCACGAGCAGTACTTC.

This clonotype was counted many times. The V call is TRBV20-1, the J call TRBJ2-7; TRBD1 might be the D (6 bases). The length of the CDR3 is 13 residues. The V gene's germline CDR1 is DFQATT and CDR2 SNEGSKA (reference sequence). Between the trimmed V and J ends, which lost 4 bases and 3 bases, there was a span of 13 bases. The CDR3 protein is CSATPGHNYEQYF. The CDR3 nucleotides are TGCAGTGCTACCCCGGGACACAACTACGAGCAGTACTTC.

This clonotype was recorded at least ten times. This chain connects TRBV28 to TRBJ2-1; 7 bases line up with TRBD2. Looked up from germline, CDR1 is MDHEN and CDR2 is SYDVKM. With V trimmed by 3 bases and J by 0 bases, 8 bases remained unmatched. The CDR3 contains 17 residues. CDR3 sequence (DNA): TGTGCCAGCAGTTTCCCCCAGCGGGGACCCTCCTACAATGAGCAGTTCTTC. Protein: CASSFPQRGPSYNEQFF.

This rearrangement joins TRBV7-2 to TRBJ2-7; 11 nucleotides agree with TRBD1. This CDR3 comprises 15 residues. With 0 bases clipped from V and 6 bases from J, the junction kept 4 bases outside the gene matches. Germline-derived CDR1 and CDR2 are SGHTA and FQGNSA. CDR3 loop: CASSLAGTGGTEQYF. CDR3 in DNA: TGTGCCAGCAGCTTAGCGGGGACAGGGGGAACCGAGCAGTACTTC.

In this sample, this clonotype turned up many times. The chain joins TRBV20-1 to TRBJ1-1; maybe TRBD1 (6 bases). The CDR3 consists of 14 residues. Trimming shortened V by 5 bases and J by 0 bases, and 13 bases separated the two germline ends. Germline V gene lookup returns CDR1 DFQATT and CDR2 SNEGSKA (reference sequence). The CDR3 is CSASRTALNTEAFF. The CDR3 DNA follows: TGCAGTGCTTCCCGGACAGCCCTGAACACTGAAGCTTTCTTT.

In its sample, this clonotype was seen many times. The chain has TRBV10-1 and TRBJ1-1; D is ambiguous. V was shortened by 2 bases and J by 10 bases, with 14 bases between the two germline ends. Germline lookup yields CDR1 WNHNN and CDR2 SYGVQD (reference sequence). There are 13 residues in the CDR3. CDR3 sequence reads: CASSEESPGGAFF. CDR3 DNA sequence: TGCGCCAGCAGTGAGGAAAGTCCCGGAGGAGCTTTCTTT.

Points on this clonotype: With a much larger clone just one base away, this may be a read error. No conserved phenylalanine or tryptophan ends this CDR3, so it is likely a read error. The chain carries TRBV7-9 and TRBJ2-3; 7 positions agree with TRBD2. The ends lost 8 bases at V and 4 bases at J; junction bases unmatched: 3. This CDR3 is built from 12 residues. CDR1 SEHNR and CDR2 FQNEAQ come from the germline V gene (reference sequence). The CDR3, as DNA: TGTGCCAGCGAGGGAGGGGCAGATACGCAGTATTCT. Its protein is CASEGGADTQYS.

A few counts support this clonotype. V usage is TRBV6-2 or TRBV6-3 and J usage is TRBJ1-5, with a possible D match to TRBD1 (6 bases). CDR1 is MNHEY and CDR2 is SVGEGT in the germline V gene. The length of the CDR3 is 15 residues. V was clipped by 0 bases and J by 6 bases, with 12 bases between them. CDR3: CASSYSNRVRQPQHF. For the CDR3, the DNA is TGTGCCAGCAGTTACTCGAACAGGGTACGTCAGCCCCAGCATTTT.

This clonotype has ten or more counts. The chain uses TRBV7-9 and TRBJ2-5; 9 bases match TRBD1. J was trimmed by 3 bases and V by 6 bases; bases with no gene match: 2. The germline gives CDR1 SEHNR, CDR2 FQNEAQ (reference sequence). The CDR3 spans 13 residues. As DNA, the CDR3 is TGTGCCAGCAGGGACAGGGGTGAAGAGACCCAGTACTTC. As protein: CASRDRGEETQYF.

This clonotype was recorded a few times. CDR3 protein: CASSGIGQGDLGNQPQHF. For the CDR3, the DNA is TGTGCCAGCAGCGGAATAGGACAGGGGGATCTCGGCAATCAGCCCCAGCATTTT. This chain connects TRBV4-2 to TRBJ1-5, with 10 bases identical to TRBD1. The CDR3 has 18 residues. J gave up 2 bases and V 5 bases, and 12 bases lay outside the gene matches. Germline loops: CDR1 LGHNA, CDR2 YNFKEQ.

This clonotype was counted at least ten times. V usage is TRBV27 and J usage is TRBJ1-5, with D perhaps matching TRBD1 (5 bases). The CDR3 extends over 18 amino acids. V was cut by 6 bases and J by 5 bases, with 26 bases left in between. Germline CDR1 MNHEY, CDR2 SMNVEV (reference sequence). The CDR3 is CASRRGTNTYNFHQPQHF. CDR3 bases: TGTGCCAGCAGGCGCGGGACTAATACTTATAACTTTCATCAGCCCCAGCATTTT.